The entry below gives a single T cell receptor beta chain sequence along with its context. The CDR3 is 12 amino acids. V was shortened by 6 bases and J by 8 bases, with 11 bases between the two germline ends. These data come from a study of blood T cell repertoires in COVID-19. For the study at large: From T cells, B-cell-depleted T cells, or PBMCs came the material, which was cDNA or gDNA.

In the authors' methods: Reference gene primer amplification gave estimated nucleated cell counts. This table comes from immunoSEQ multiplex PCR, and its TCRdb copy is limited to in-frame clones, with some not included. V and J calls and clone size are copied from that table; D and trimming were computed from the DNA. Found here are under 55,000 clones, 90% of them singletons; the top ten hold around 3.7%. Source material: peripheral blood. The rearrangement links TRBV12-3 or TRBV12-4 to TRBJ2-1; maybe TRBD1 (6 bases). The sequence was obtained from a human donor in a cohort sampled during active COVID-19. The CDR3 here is CASRRTVDEQFF. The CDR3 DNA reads TGTGCCAGCAGAAGGACAGTGGATGAGCAGTTCTTC.